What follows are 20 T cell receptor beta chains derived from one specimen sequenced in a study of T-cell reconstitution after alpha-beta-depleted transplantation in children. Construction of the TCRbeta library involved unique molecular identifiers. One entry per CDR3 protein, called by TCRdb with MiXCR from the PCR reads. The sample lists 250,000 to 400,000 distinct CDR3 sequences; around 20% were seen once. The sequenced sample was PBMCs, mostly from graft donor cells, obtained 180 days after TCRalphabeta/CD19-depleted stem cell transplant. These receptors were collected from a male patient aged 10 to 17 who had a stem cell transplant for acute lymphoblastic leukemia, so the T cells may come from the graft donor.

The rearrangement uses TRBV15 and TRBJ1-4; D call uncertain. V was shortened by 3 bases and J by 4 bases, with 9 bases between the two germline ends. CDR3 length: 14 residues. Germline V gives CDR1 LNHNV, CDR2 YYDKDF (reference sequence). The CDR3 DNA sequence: TGTGCCACCAGCAGGATGGAGGGTAATGAAAAACTGTTTTTT. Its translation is CATSRMEGNEKLFF.

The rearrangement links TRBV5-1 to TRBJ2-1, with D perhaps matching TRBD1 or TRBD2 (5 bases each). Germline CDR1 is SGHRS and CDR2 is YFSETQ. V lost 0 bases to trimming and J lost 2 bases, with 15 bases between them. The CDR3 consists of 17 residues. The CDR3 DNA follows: TGCGCCAGCAGCTTGGGGGGCGGGCTCCTACCCTACAATGAGCAGTTCTTC. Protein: CASSLGGGLLPYNEQFF.

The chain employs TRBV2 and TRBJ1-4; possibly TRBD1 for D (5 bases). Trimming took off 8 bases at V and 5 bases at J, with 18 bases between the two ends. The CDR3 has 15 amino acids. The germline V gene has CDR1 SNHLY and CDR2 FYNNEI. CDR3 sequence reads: CASRGEVNLNEKLFF. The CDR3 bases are TGTGCCAGCCGAGGGGAAGTAAACCTCAATGAAAAACTGTTTTTT. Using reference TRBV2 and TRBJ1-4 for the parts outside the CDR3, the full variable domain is EPEVTQTPSHQVTQMGQEVILRCVPISNHLYFYWYRQILGQKVEFLVSFYNNEISEKSEIFDDQFSVERPDGSNFTLKIRSTKLEDSAMYFCASRGEVNLNEKLFFGSGTQLSVL.

The CDR3 reads CAISDSGQNTGELFF. In nucleotides, the CDR3 is TGTGCCATCAGTGATTCAGGGCAGAACACCGGGGAGCTGTTTTTT. The V call is TRBV10-3, the J call TRBJ2-2; D might be TRBD1 (5 bases). V lost 3 bases, J lost 1 base, and 9 bases lay in between. The CDR3 is 15 residues long. Germline values: CDR1 ENHRY, CDR2 SYGVKD.

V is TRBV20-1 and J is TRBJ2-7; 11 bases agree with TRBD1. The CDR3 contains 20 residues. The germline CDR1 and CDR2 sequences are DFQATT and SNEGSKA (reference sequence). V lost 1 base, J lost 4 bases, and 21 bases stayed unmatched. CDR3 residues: CSARGTPGTGGSAVIYEQYF. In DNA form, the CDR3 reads TGCAGTGCTAGAGGTACACCCGGGACAGGGGGTAGCGCGGTGATTTACGAGCAGTACTTC.

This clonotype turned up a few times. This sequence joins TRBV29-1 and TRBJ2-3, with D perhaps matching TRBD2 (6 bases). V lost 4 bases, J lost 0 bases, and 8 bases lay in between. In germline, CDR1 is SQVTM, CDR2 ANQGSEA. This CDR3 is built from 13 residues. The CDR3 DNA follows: TGCAGCGTTGTTCGGGGGAGCACAGATACGCAGTATTTT. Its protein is CSVVRGSTDTQYF.

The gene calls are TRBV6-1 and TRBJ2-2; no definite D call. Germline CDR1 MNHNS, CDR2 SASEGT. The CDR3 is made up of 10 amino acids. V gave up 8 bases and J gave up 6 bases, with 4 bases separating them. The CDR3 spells CASSAGELFF. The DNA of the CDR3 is TGTGCCAGCTCAGCCGGGGAGCTGTTTTTT.

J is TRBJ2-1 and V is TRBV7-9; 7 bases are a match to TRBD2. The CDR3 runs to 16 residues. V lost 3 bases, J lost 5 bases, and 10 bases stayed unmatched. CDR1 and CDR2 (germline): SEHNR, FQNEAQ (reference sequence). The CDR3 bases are TGTGCCAGCAGCTTCCCCGCGGGAGAGGGGCACAATGAGCAGTTCTTC. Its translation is CASSFPAGEGHNEQFF.

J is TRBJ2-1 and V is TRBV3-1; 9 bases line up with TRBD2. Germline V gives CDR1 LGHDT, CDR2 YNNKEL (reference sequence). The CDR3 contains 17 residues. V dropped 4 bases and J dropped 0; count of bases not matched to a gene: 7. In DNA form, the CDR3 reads TGTGCCAGCAGCCGACTTCTAGCGGGGAGCTCCTACAATGAGCAGTTCTTC. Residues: CASSRLLAGSSYNEQFF.

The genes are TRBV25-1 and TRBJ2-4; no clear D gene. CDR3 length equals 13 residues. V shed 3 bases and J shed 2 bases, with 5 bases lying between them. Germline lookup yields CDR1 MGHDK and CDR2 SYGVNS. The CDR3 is CASSESTKNIQYF. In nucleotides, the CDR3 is TGTGCCAGCAGTGAGAGCACCAAAAACATTCAGTACTTC. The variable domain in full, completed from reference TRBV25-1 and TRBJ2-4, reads EADIYQTPRYLVIGTGKKITLECSQTMGHDKMYWYQQDPGMELHLIHYSYGVNSTEKGDLSSESTVSRIRTEHFPLTLESARPSHTSQYLCASSESTKNIQYFGAGTRLSVL.

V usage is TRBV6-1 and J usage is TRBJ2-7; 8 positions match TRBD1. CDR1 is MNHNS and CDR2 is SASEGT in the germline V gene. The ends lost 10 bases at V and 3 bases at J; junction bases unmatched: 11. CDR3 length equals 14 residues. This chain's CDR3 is CATRRDRRNYEQYF. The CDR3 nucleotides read TGTGCCACACGCCGGGACAGGAGAAACTACGAGCAGTACTTC.

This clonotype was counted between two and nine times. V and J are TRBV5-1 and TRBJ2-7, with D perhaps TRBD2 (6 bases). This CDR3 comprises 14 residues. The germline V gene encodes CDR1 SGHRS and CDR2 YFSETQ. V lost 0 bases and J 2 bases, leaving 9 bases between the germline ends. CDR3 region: CASSLGDFAYEQYF. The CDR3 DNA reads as TGCGCCAGCAGCTTGGGGGACTTCGCCTACGAGCAGTACTTC.

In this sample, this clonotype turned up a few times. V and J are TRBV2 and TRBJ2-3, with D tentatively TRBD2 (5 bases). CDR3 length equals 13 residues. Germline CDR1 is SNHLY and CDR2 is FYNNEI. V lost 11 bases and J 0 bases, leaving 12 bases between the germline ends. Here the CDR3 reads CALLGESTDTQYF. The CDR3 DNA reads TGTGCCCTACTAGGTGAGAGCACAGATACGCAGTATTTT.

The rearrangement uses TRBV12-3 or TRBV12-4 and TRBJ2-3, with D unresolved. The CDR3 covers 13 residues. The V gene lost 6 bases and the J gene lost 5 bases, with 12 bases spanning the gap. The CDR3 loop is CASSIWPKDTQYF. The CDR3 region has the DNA TGTGCCAGCAGCATTTGGCCCAAAGATACGCAGTATTTT.

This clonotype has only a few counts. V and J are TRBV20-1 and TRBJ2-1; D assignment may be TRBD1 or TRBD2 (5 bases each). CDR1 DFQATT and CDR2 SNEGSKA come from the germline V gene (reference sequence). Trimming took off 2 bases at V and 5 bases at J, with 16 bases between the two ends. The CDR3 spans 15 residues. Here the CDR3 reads CSARRDLLGNNEQFF. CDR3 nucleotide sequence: TGCAGTGCTAGAAGGGACCTCTTGGGGAACAATGAGCAGTTCTTC.

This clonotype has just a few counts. CDR3 loop: CASSLKLAGRNEQFF. As DNA, the CDR3 is TGTGCCAGCAGCTTAAAACTAGCGGGTAGGAATGAGCAGTTCTTC. The chain couples TRBV7-3 to TRBJ2-1, with TRBD2 matching over 9 bases. The V and J ends lost 1 base and 7 bases, in that order; junction bases with no gene match: 5. There are 15 residues in the CDR3. Germline V lookup: CDR1 SGHTA, CDR2 FQGTGA.

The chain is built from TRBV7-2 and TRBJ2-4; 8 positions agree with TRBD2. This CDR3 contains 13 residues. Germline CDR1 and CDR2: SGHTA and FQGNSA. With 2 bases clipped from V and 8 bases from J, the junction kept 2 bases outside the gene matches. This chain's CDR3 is CASSLTSGDIQYF. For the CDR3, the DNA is TGTGCCAGCAGCTTAACTAGCGGAGACATTCAGTACTTC. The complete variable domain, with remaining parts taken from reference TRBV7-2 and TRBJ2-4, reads GAGVSQSPSNKVTEKGKDVELRCDPISGHTALYWYRQSLGQGLEFLIYFQGNSAPDKSGLPSDRFSAERTGGSVSTLTIQRTQQEDSAVYLCASSLTSGDIQYFGAGTRLSVL.

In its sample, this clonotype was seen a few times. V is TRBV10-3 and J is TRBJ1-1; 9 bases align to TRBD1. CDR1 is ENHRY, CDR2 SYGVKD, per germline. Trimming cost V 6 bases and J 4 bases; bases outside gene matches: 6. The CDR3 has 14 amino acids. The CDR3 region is CAIRGQGLSTEAFF. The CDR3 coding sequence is TGTGCCATCAGGGGACAGGGATTGAGCACTGAAGCTTTCTTT.

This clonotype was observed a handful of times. CDR3 in amino acids: CASSPQSRTDTGELFF. The CDR3, as DNA: TGTGCCAGCTCACCACAATCGCGGACAGACACCGGGGAGCTGTTTTTT. This chain uses TRBV18 with TRBJ2-2, with D possibly matching TRBD1 (6 bases). This CDR3 comprises 16 residues. Trimming removed 1 base at V and 3 bases at J, with 12 bases between. The germline gives CDR1 KGHSH, CDR2 LQKENI.

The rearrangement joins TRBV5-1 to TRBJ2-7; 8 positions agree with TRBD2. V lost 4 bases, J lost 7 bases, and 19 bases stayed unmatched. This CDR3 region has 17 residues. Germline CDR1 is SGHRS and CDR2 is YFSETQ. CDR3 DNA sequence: TGCGCCAGCAGCGGTAAACTCAGCGGAAGCGGGAGCCCTGAGCAGTACTTC. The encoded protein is CASSGKLSGSGSPEQYF.